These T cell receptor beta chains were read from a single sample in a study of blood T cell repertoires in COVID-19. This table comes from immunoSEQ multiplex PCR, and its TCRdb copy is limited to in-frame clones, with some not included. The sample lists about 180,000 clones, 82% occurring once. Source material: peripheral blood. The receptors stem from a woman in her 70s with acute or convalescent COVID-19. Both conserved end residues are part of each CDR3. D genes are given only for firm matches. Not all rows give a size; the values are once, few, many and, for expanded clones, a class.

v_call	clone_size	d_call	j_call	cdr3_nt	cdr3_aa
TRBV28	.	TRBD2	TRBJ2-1	TGTGCCAGCACTACCCTCCCGGGACTAGCGGGAGGGTCTCACAATGAGCAGTTCTTC	CASTTLPGLAGGSHNEQFF
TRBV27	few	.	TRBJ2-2	TGTGCCAGCAGTCGTAATCTGGGGGCGGCCGGGGAGCTGTTTTTT	CASSRNLGAAGELFF
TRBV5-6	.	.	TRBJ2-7	TGTGCCAGCAGGGTGACTACCTCCTACGAGCAGTACTTC	CASRVTTSYEQYF
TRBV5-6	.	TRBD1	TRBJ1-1	TGTGCCAGCAGCGTGAGGGACAGGTTGAGGAACACTGAAGCTTTCTTT	CASSVRDRLRNTEAFF
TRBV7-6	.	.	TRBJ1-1	TGTGCCAGCAGCTTAGACAGTCCCGAAGCTTTCTTT	CASSLDSPEAFF
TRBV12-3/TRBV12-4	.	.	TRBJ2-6	TGTGCCAGCAGTTTAGTCCCGAACGTCCTGACTTTC	CASSLVPNVLTF
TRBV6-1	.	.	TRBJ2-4	TGTGCCAGCAGTGAAGCAGCAGGGGCGCGGGTCAAAAACATTCAGTACTTC	CASSEAAGARVKNIQYF
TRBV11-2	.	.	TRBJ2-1	TGTGCCAGCAGATTGTCCCTAGGTGCTGACAATGAGCAGTTCTTC	CASRLSLGADNEQFF
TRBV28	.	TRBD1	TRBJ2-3	TGTGCCAGCAGTTTGACAGGGGGCCTCACAGATACGCAGTATTTT	CASSLTGGLTDTQYF
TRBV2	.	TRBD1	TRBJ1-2	TGTGCCAGCACTGAATGGACAGGGGGAAACTATGGCTACACCTTC	CASTEWTGGNYGYTF
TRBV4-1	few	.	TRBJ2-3	TGCGCCAGCAGCCAATCGAGAGCGGCCCGCACAGATACGCAGTATTTT	CASSQSRAARTDTQYF